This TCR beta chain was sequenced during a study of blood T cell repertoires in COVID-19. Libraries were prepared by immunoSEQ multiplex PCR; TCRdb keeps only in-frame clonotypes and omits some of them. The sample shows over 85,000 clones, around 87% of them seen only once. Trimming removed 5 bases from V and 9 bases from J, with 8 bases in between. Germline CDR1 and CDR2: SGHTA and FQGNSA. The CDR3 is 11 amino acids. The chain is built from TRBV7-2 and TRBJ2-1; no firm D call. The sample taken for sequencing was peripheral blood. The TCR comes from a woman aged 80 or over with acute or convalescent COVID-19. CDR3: CASSPELEQFF. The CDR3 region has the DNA TGTGCCAGCAGCCCCGAGCTTGAGCAGTTCTTC.